Described below is a single TCR beta chain sequence and its context. The data originate from a study of blood T cell repertoires in COVID-19. Trimming removed 4 bases from V and 0 bases from J; junction bases left unmatched: 11. Germline-derived CDR1 and CDR2 are SGHRS and YFSETQ. CDR3 length: 17 amino acids. Per the authors' pipeline: The assay estimated nucleated cells by amplifying reference gene primers. The table came from immunoSEQ multiplex PCR; TCRdb's copy has only in-frame clones and leaves some out. The V and J calls and the clone size are those of that table, but D and trimming were determined from the DNA. The data hold about 170,000 clones, with approximately 86% observed a single time.

Input material: peripheral blood. The rearrangement links TRBV5-1 to TRBJ2-7; 9 bases are a match to TRBD2. The receptor was derived from a man between 50 and 59 years old with active or convalescent COVID-19. The CDR3 reads CASSPDGSGSVSYEQYF. The CDR3 DNA reads as TGCGCCAGCAGCCCTGATGGTAGCGGGAGTGTCTCCTACGAGCAGTACTTC.